Included here is one TCR beta chain sequence, with context. The record originates from a study of beta chain features in type 1 diabetes. This CDR3 is 15 amino acids long. V lost 1 base, J lost 4 bases, and 4 bases stayed unmatched. The germline V gene encodes CDR1 SGHTA and CDR2 FQGNSA. Expressed TCRB transcripts were sequenced because the isolated RNA had all been reverse transcribed beforehand. Repertoires were generated with immunoSEQ multiplex PCR, while TCRdb's copy carries only in-frame clones and drops some. Of 160,000 or so clones in the sample, approximately 9.1% are singletons; the top ten hold less than 3%.

The TCR was taken from a woman between 18 and 29 years old in good health. The specimen was central memory CD4+ T cells from blood. V is TRBV7-2 and J is TRBJ2-5, with 9 bases matching TRBD2. This CDR3 is CASSLGGLATETQYF. CDR3 bases: TGTGCCAGCAGCTTAGGGGGACTAGCTACAGAGACCCAGTACTTC.